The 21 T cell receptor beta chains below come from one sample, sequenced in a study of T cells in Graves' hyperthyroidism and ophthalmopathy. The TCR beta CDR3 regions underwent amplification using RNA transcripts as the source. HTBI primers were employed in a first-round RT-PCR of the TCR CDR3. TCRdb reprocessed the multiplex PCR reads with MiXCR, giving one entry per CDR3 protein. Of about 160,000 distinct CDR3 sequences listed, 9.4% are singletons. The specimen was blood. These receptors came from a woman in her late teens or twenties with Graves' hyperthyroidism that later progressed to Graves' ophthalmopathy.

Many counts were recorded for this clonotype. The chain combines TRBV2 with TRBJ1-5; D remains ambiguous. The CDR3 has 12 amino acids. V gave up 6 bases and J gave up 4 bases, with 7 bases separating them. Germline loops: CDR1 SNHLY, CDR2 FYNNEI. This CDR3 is CASRQHNQPQHF. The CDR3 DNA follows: TGTGCCAGCAGACAGCATAATCAGCCCCAGCATTTT.

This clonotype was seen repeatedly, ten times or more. The DNA of the CDR3 is TGTGCCAGCAGCCCGGGACTACGGGGGGGGGCAGATACGCAGTATTTT. Its translation: CASSPGLRGGADTQYF. The chain is built from TRBV7-9 and TRBJ2-3; the match to TRBD2 covers 8 bases. From germline, CDR1 is SEHNR and CDR2 FQNEAQ (reference sequence). This CDR3 is built from 16 residues. After removal of 5 bases from V and 4 bases from J, the junction contained 11 bases not matched to a gene.

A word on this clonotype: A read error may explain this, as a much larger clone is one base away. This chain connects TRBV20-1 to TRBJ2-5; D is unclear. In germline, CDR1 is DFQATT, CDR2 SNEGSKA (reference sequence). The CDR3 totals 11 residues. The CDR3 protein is CSATQRETQYF. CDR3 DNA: TGCAGCGCGACACAACGAGAGACCCAGTACTTC.

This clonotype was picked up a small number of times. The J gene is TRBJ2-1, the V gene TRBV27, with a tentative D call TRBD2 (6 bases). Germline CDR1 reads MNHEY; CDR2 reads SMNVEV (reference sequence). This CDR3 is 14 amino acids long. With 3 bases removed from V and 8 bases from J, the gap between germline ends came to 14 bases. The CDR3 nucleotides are TGTGCCAGCAGTTTCTGGACGGGGGATCATGAGCAGTTCTTC. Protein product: CASSFWTGDHEQFF.

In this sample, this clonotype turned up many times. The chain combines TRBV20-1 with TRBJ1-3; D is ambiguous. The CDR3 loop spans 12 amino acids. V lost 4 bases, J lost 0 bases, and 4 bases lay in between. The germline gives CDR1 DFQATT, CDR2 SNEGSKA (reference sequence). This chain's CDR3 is CSAIFSGNTIYF. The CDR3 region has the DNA TGCAGTGCTATATTCTCTGGAAACACCATATATTTT.

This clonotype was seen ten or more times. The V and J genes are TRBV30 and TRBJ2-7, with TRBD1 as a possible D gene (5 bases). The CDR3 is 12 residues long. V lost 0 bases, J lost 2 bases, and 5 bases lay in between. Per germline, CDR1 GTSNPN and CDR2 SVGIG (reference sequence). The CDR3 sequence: CAWSVGAYEQYF. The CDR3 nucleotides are TGTGCCTGGAGTGTAGGGGCCTACGAGCAGTACTTC.

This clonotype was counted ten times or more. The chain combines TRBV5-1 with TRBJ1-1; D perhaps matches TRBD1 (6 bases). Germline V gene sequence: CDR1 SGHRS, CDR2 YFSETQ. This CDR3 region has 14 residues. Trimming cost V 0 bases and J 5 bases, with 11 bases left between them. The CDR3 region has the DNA TGCGCCAGCAGCTTGGCGGGGGCCAGGACTGAAGCTTTCTTT. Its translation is CASSLAGARTEAFF.

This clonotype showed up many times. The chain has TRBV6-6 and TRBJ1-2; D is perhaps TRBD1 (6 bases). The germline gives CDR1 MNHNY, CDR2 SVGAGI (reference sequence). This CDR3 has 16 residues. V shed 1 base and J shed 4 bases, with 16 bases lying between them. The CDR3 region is CASSYLKQGGSYGYTF. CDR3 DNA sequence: TGTGCCAGCAGTTACTTGAAACAGGGAGGGAGCTATGGCTACACCTTC.

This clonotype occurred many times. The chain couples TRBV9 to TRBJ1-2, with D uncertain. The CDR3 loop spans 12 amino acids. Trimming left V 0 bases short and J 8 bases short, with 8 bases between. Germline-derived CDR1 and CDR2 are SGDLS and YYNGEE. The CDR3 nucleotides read TGTGCCAGCAGCGTAGGTTGGGGAGGCTACACCTTC. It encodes CASSVGWGGYTF.

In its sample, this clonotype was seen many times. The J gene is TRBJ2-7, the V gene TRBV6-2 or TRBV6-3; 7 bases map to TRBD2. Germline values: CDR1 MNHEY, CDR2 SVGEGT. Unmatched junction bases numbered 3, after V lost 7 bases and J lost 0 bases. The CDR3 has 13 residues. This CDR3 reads CASTSGASYEQYF. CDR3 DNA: TGTGCCAGCACCAGCGGGGCCTCCTACGAGCAGTACTTC.

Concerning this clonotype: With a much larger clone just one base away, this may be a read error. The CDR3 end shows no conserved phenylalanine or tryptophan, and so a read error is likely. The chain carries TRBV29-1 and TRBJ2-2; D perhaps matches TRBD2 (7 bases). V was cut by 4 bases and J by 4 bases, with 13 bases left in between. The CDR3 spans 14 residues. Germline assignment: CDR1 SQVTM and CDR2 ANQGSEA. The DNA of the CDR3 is TGCAGCGTTGGAGGGGGGGAGGTCACCGGGGAGCTGTTTTCT. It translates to CSVGGGEVTGELFS.

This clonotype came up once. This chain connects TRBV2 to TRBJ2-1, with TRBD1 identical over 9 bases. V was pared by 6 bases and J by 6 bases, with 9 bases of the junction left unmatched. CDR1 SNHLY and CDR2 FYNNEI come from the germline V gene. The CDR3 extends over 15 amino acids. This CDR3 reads CASSGDRGNSNEQFF. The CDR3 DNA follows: TGTGCCAGCAGCGGTGACAGGGGGAATTCCAATGAGCAGTTCTTC.

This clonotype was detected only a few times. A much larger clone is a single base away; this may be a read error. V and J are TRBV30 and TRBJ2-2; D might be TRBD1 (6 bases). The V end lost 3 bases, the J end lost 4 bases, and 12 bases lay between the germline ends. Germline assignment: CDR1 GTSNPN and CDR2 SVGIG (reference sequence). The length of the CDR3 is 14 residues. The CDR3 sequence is CAWRGAVSTGELFF. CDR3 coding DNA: TGTGCCTGGAGGGGGGCTGTTAGCACCGGGGAGCTGTTTTTT.

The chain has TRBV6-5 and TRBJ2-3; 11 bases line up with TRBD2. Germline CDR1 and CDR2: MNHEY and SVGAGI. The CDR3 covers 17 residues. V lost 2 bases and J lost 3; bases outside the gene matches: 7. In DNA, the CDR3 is TGTGCCAGCAGTTACGGGATAGCGGGAGGGCGTACAGATACGCAGTATTTT. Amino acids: CASSYGIAGGRTDTQYF.

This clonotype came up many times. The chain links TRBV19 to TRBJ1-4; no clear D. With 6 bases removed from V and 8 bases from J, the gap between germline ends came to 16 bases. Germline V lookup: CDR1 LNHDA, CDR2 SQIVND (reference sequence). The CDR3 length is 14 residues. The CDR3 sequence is CASSTGRFGEKLFF. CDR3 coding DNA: TGTGCCAGTAGCACCGGGAGGTTTGGAGAAAAACTGTTTTTT.

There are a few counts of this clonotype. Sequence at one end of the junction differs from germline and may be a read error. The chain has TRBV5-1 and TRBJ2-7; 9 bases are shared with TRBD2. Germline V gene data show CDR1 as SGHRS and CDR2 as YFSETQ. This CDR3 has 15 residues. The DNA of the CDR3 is TGCGCCAGCAGCTACCTAGCGGGATCTACCTACGAGCAGCACTTC. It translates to CASSYLAGSTYEQHF. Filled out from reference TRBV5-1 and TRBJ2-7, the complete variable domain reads KAGVTQTPRYLIKTRGQQVTLSCSPISGHRSVSWYQQTPGQGLQFLFEYFSETQRNKGNFPGRFSGRQFSNSRSEMNVSTLELGDSALYLCASSYLAGSTYEQHFGPGTRLTVT.

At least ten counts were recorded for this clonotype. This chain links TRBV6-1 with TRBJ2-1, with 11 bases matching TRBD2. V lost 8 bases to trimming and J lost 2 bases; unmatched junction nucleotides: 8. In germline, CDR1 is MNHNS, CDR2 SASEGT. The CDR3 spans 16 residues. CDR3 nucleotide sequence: TGTGCCAGCCCAAGAGAACTAGCGGGGGCCTACAATGAGCAGTTCTTC. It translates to CASPRELAGAYNEQFF.

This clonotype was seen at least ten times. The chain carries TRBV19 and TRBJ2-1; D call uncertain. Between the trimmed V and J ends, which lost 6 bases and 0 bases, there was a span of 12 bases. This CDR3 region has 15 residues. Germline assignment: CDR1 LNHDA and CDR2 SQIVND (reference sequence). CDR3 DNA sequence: TGTGCCAGTAGCCCAACAGAAACCTCCTACAATGAGCAGTTCTTC. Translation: CASSPTETSYNEQFF.

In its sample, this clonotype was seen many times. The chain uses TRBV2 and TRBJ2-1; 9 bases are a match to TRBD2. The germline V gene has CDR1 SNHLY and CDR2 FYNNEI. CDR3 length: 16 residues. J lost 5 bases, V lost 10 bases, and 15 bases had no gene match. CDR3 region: CANRAGGAVVDNEQFF. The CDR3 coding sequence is TGTGCCAACAGGGCGGGGGGGGCTGTGGTTGACAATGAGCAGTTCTTC.

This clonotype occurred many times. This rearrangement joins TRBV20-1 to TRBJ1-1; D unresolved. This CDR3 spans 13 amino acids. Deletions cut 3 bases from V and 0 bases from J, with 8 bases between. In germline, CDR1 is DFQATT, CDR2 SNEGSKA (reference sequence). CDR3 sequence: CSASPNMNTEAFF. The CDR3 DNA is TGCAGTGCTAGCCCCAACATGAACACTGAAGCTTTCTTT.

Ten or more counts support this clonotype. The CDR3 reads CASSENVGGGETQYF. The CDR3 DNA follows: TGTGCCAGCAGTGAAAACGTGGGGGGGGGGGAGACCCAGTACTTC. The chain uses TRBV6-1 and TRBJ2-5; 7 bases align to TRBD2. CDR1 and CDR2 (germline): MNHNS, SASEGT. There are 15 residues in the CDR3. V lost 2 bases, J lost 5 bases, and 8 bases stayed unmatched.